This T cell receptor beta chain was recovered during a study of technical replicates of blood from a handful of donors. The protocol was immunoSEQ multiplex PCR, while the TCRdb copy is restricted to in-frame clones and leaves out a portion. The sample yields approximately 75,000 clones, approximately 94% seen once. The specimen sequenced was T cells isolated from PBMCs. This receptor was obtained from a human donor in good health.

CDR3 sequence: CAVQGGELFF. The CDR3, as DNA: TGTGCCGTACAGGGCGGCGAGCTGTTTTTT. This chain uses TRBV2 with TRBJ2-2; D is perhaps TRBD1 (6 bases). Germline CDR1 and CDR2: SNHLY and FYNNEI. V shed 11 bases and J shed 11 bases, with 12 bases lying between them. The CDR3 sequence is 10 residues long.